The clone carrying this T cell receptor beta chain appeared once. The data are from a study of blood T cell repertoires in COVID-19. Libraries were prepared by immunoSEQ multiplex PCR; TCRdb keeps only in-frame clonotypes and omits some of them. The table records roughly 70,000 clones, around 90% of them present only once. The CDR3 runs 13 residues. Germline V CDR1 and CDR2: SGHTA, FQGTGA. Trimming left V 5 bases short and J 3 bases short, with 10 bases between. The V gene is TRBV7-3, the J gene TRBJ2-5; D is ambiguous. This receptor was taken from a human donor in a cohort sampled during active COVID-19. Specimen: peripheral blood. For the CDR3, the DNA is TGTGCCAGCAGCCCGACACCAGAAGAGACCCAGTACTTC. It encodes CASSPTPEETQYF.